This T cell receptor beta chain originates from a study of human T cells and chemical hapten exposure. TCRdb re-analysed the RACE reads in MiXCR, keeping a single row per CDR3 protein. The sample records a few hundred thousand distinct CDR3 sequences, about 6% being singletons. Time point specified: patch test 2, 6 weeks after DPC sensitization. Treatment here: therapeutic diphenylcyclopropenone sensitization with weekly scalp DPC. The V end was cut by 5 bases, the J end by 3 bases, with 11 bases between. Germline lookup yields CDR1 SGHTA and CDR2 FQGNSA. The CDR3 has 14 amino acids. The gene calls are TRBV7-2 and TRBJ1-5; D perhaps matches TRBD1 (6 bases). This specimen was whole blood, taken in connection with sensitization to the hapten diphenylcyclopropenone (DPC). The sequence was obtained from a woman between 18 and 29 years old with alopecia areata. Some clones in this sample may be carry-over from other donors' samples. In DNA, the CDR3 is TGTGCCAGCAGCCACGACAGGAACAATCAGCCCCAGCATTTT. Translated, it gives CASSHDRNNQPQHF.